This entry features one T cell receptor (beta chain) sequence. Germline CDR1 is SGHNT and CDR2 is YENEEA. Unmatched junction bases numbered 9, after V lost 3 bases and J lost 5 bases. The CDR3 is 16 residues long. This sample stems from a study of blood T cells in healthy people across ages. It was with a sample-barcoded 5' primer and a J-beta primer mix that a second PCR of roughly 7 to 12 cycles was run. From the 5' RACE reads, TCRdb called clonotypes with MiXCR, one entry per CDR3 protein. This sample has about 680,000 distinct CDR3 sequences; about 52% occur once, and the top ten carry 30% to 40%.

The sequenced sample was blood. This TCR derives from a woman aged 55-70 years in good health. The chain carries TRBV11-3 and TRBJ2-3; 9 positions agree with TRBD2. CDR3 loop: CASSFLAGGPGDTQYF. The CDR3 DNA is TGTGCCAGCAGCTTTCTGGCGGGAGGGCCCGGAGATACGCAGTATTTT. The full variable domain, in which reference TRBV11-3 and TRBJ2-3 provide the parts outside the CDR3, is EAGVVQSPRYKIIEKKQPVAFWCNPISGHNTLYWYLQNLGQGPELLIRYENEEAVDDSQLPKDRFSAERLKGVDSTLKIQPAELGDSAVYLCASSFLAGGPGDTQYFGPGTRLTVL.